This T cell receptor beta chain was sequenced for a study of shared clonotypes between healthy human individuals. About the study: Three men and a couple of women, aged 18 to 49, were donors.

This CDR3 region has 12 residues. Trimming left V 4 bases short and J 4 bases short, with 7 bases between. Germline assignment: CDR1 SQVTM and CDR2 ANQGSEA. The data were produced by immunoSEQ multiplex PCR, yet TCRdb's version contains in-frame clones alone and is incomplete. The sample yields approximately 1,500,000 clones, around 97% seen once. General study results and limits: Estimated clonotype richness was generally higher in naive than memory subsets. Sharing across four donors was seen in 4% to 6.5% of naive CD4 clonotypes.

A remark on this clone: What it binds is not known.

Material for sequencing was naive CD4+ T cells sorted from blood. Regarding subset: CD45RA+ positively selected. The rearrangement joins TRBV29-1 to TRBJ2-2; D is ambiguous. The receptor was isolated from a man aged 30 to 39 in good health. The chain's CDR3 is CSVGAGTGELFF. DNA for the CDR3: TGCAGCGTTGGGGCTGGCACCGGGGAGCTGTTTTTT.